The next 9 T cell receptor beta chains were all read from a single sample in a study of cytomegalovirus exposure and HLA in healthy donors. This PCR relied on a set of 60 Vbeta primers and 13 Jbeta primers. Some clones are missing from TCRdb's copy, which holds only in-frame ones; the method was immunoSEQ multiplex PCR. The table includes more than 150,000 clones, roughly 83% detected once. Sequencing was done on a sample of PBMCs. These TCRs come from a boy aged 5-17 years in good health and CMV-seronegative.

The chain combines TRBV7-9 with TRBJ1-2; 7 nucleotides align to TRBD1. The CDR3 spans 14 residues. Germline values: CDR1 SEHNR, CDR2 FQNEAQ (reference sequence). V lost 2 bases to trimming and J lost 3 bases; unmatched junction nucleotides: 3. The CDR3 DNA reads as TGTGCCAGCAGCTTACAACAGGGGTACTATGGCTACACCTTC. Protein sequence: CASSLQQGYYGYTF.

This chain connects TRBV7-9 to TRBJ2-7; 7 bases fit TRBD1. V lost 4 bases to trimming and J lost 3 bases; unmatched junction nucleotides: 9. Germline assignment: CDR1 SEHNR and CDR2 FQNEAQ (reference sequence). This CDR3 region has 15 residues. The CDR3: CASSSHRGPVYEQYF. The CDR3 bases are TGTGCCAGCAGCTCCCACAGGGGCCCCGTCTACGAGCAGTACTTC.

Details on this clone: Other DNA sequences in this sample translate to the same CDR3. V usage is TRBV13 and J usage is TRBJ1-5, with D hard to call. From germline, CDR1 is PRHDT and CDR2 FYEKMQ (reference sequence). Trimming took 3 bases from V and 4 from J, leaving 7 bases between them. The CDR3 sequence is 13 residues long. CDR3 DNA sequence: TGTGCCAGCAGCTTGGGCCTTAATCAGCCCCAGCATTTT. It encodes CASSLGLNQPQHF.

CDR3 nucleotide sequence: TGTGCCTGGAGTACGGGAGGGACTAATGAAAAACTGTTTTTT. Translating it yields CAWSTGGTNEKLFF. The chain uses TRBV30 and TRBJ1-4; D not certain. The CDR3 has 14 amino acids. The V end lost 2 bases, the J end lost 2 bases, and 9 bases lay between the germline ends. Germline V gives CDR1 GTSNPN, CDR2 SVGIG (reference sequence).

The genes are TRBV10-1 and TRBJ2-3; TRBD2 matches 8 bases. CDR1 WNHNN and CDR2 SYGVQD come from the germline V gene (reference sequence). The junction had 5 bases not matched to a gene; V was cut back by 0 bases and J by 0 bases. The CDR3 extends over 17 amino acids. CDR3 nucleotides: TGCGCCAGCAGTGAGTCTGAACGGGGGGGAAGCACAGATACGCAGTATTTT. The encoded protein is CASSESERGGSTDTQYF.

The V and J genes are TRBV4-1 and TRBJ2-7; 9 bases are a match to TRBD2. The CDR3 sequence is 16 residues long. Germline CDR1 and CDR2: MGHRA and YSYEKL. The trim removed 3 bases at V and 1 base at J, leaving 7 bases unmatched. In DNA, the CDR3 is TGCGCCAGCAGCCAGGCAGGCGGGGGGGGATCCTACGAGCAGTACTTC. Protein product: CASSQAGGGGSYEQYF.

This clone was observed a single time. The chain uses TRBV27 and TRBJ2-3; D perhaps matches TRBD2 (6 bases). V shed 4 bases and J shed 5 bases, with 13 bases lying between them. CDR1 MNHEY and CDR2 SMNVEV come from the germline V gene (reference sequence). This CDR3 has 14 amino acids. The CDR3 region has the DNA TGTGCCAGCAGTTACCGGGACTCACGAGATACGCAGTATTTT. This codes for CASSYRDSRDTQYF.

The chain uses TRBV5-4 and TRBJ2-5; 11 positions agree with TRBD2. The CDR3 contains 16 residues. Per the germline V gene, CDR1 is SGHNT and CDR2 is YYREEE (reference sequence). J was trimmed by 7 bases and V by 0 bases; bases with no gene match: 8. CDR3 in DNA: TGTGCCAGCAGCTTGGGGCTAGCGGGGGGCCTCGGGACCCAGTACTTC. Amino acids: CASSLGLAGGLGTQYF.

The V gene is TRBV10-3, the J gene TRBJ2-3; TRBD2 matches 9 bases. V gave up 7 bases and J gave up 0 bases; unmatched junction bases: 2. In germline, CDR1 is ENHRY, CDR2 SYGVKD. CDR3 length: 14 amino acids. CDR3 coding DNA: TGTGCCATCACTAGCGGGGTTAGCACAGATACGCAGTATTTT. It specifies CAITSGVSTDTQYF.